This T cell receptor (beta chain) was profiled in a study of CD8 T cells in Susac syndrome. CDR1 DFQATT and CDR2 SNEGSKA come from the germline V gene (reference sequence). This CDR3 region has 13 residues. With random hexamers, roughly 0.45 to 1 ug RNA was reverse transcribed. The immunoSEQ assay covered 54 Vbeta and 13 Jbeta segments for CDR3. MiXCR, applied by TCRdb to the immunoSEQ multiplex PCR reads, yields one record per CDR3 protein. The table has some 200,000 distinct CDR3 sequences, 85% to 95% seen once. From blood CD8+ and CD4+ T cells, TCR beta sequences were generated. As controls, healthy donors matched for age and sex were used. TEMRA cells were FACS-enriched, unlike CD8+ and CD4+ T cells, which were negatively isolated.

V usage is TRBV20-1 and J usage is TRBJ2-5; possibly TRBD1 or TRBD2 for D (5 bases each). Material for sequencing was CD4+ T cells from PBMCs. This TCR derives from a human donor in good health. The CDR3 sequence: CSPRDGVKETQYF. The CDR3 nucleotides read TGCAGCCCCAGGGACGGAGTAAAAGAGACCCAGTACTTC.